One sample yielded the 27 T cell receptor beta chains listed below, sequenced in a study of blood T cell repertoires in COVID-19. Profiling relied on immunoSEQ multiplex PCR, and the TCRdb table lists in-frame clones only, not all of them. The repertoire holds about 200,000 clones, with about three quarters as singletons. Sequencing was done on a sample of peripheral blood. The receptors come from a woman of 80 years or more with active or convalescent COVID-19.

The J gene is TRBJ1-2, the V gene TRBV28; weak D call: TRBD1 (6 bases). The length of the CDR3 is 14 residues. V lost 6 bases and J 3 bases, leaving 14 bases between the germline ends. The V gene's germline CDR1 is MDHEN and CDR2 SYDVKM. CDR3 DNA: TGTGCCAGCAGCCCAGCATGGACAGACTATGGCTACACCTTC. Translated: CASSPAWTDYGYTF.

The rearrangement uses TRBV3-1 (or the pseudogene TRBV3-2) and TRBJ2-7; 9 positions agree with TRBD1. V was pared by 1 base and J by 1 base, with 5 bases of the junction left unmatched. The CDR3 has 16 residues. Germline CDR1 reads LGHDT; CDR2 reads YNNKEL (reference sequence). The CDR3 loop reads CASSQGGQGDSYEQYF. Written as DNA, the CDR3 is TGTGCCAGCAGCCAAGGGGGACAGGGAGATTCCTACGAGCAGTACTTC.

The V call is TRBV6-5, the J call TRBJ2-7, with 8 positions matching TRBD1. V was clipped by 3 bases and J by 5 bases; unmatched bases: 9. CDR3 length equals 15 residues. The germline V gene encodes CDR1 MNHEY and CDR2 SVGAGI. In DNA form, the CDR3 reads TGTGCCAGCAGTTATAATACAGGGGGAGAGCACGAGCAGTACTTC. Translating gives CASSYNTGGEHEQYF.

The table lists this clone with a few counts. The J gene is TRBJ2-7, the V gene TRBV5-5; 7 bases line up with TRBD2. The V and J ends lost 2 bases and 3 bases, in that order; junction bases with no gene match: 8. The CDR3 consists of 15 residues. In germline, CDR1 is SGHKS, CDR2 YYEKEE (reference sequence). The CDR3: CASSLNPGLYYEQYF. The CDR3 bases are TGTGCCAGCAGCTTAAACCCGGGACTATACTACGAGCAGTACTTC.

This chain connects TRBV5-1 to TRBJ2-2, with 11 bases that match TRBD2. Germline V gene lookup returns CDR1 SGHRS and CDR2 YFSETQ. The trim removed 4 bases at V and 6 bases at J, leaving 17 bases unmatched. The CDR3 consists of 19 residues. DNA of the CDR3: TGCGCCAGCAGCCCAGGTCTCGGTAGCGGGGGGGCCTTCGCCGGGGAGCTGTTTTTT. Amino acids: CASSPGLGSGGAFAGELFF.

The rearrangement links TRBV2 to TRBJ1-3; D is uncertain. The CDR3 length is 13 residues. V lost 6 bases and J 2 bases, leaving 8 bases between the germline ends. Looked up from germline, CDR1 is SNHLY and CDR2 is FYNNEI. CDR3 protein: CASREHPGNTIYF. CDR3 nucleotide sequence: TGTGCCAGCAGAGAGCACCCTGGAAACACCATATATTTT.

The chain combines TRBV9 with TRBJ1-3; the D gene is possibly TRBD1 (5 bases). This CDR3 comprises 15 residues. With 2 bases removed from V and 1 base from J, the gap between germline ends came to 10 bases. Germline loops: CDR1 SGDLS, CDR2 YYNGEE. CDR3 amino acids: CASSVTGGSGNTIYF. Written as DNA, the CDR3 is TGTGCCAGCAGCGTCACGGGGGGATCTGGAAACACCATATATTTT. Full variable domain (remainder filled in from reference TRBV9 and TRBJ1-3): DSGVTQTPKHLITATGQRVTLRCSPRSGDLSVYWYQQSLDQGLQFLIQYYNGEERAKGNILERFSAQQFPDLHSELNLSSLELGDSALYFCASSVTGGSGNTIYFGEGSWLTVV.

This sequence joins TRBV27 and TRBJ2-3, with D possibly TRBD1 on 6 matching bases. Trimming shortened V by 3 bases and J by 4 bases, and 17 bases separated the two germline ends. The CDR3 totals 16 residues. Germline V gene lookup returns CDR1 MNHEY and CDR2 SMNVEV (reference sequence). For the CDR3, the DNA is TGTGCCAGCAGTTTGAACAGGGTAACGGTCCCAGATACGCAGTATTTT. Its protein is CASSLNRVTVPDTQYF.

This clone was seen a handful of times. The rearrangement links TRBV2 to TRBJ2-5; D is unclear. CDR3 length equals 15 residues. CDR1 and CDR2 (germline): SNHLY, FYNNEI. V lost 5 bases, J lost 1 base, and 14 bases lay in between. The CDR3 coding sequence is TGTGCCAGCAGTCCCCCACCACACCTCCAAGAGACCCAGTACTTC. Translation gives CASSPPPHLQETQYF.

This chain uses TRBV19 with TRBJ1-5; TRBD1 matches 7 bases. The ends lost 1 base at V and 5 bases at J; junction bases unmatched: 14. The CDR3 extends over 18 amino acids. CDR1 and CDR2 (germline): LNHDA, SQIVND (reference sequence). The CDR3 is CASSIGWTGQFIHQPQHF. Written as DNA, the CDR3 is TGTGCCAGTAGTATAGGTTGGACAGGCCAGTTTATACATCAGCCCCAGCATTTT. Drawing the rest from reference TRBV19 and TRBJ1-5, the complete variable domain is DGGITQSPKYLFRKEGQNVTLSCEQNLNHDAMYWYRQDPGQGLRLIYYSQIVNDFQKGDIAEGYSVSREKKESFPLTVTSAQKNPTAFYLCASSIGWTGQFIHQPQHFGDGTRLSIL.

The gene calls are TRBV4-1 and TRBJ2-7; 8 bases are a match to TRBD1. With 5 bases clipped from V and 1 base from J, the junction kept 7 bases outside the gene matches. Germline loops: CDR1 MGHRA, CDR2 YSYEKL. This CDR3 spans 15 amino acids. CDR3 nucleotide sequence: TGCGCCAGCAGCAAGGAATGGACAGGGTCCTACGAGCAGTACTTC. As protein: CASSKEWTGSYEQYF.

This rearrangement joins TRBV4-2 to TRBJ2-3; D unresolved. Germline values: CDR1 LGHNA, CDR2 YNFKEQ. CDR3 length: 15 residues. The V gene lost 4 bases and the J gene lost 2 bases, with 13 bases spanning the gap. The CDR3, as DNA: TGTGCCAGCAGCCCTTCACCTACCTACACAGATACGCAGTATTTT. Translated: CASSPSPTYTDTQYF.

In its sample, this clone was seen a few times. Here the CDR3 reads CASSQDSDTQYF. The CDR3 nucleotides read TGCGCCAGCAGCCAGGACTCAGATACGCAGTATTTT. V is TRBV5-1 and J is TRBJ2-3, with D perhaps matching TRBD2 (5 bases). This CDR3 is 12 amino acids long. CDR1 and CDR2 from the germline V gene are SGHRS and YFSETQ. The V and J ends lost 4 bases and 4 bases respectively, with 7 bases between them.

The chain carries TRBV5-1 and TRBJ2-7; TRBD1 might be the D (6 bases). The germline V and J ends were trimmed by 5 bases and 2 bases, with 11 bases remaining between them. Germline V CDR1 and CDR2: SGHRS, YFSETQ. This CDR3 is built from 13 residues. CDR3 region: CASSPDRPYEQYF. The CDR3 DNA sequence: TGCGCCAGCAGTCCAGACAGGCCCTACGAGCAGTACTTC.

The DNA for the CDR3 is TGTGCCAGCTCGGCGGCGGGAGGAGATCAGCCCCAGCATTTT. Its protein product is CASSAAGGDQPQHF. The chain carries TRBV18 and TRBJ1-5, with D hard to call. V shed 6 bases and J shed 5 bases, with 14 bases lying between them. The CDR3 extends over 14 amino acids. Germline assignment: CDR1 KGHSH and CDR2 LQKENI.

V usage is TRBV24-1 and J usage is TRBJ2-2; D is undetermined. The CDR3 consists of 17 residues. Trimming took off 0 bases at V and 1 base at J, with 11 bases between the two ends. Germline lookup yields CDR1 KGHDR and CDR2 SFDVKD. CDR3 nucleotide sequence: TGTGCCACCAGTGATTTGTTCGACAACCAGAACACCGGGGAGCTGTTTTTT. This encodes CATSDLFDNQNTGELFF.

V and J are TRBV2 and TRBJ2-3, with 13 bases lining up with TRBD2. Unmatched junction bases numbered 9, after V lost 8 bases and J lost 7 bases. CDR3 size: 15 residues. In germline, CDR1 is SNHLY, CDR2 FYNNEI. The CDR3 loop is CASGLLAGGPNTQYF. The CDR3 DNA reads TGTGCCAGCGGGTTACTAGCGGGGGGGCCGAATACGCAGTATTTT.

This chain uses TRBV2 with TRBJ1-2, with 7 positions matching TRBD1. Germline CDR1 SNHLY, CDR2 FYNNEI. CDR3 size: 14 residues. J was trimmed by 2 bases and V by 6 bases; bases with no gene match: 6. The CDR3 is CASSRRQGNYGYTF. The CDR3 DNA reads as TGTGCCAGCAGCCGAAGACAGGGCAACTATGGCTACACCTTC.

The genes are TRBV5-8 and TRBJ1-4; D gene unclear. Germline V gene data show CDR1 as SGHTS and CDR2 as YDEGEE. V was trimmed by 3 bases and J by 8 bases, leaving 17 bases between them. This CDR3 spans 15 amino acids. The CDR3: CASSSAGSPGEKLFF. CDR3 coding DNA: TGTGCCAGCAGCTCCGCGGGTTCGCCTGGAGAAAAACTGTTTTTT.

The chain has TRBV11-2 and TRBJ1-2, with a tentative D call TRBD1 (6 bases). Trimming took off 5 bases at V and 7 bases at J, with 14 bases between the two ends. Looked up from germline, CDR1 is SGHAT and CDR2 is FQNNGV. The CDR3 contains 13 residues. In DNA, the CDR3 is TGTGCCAGCAGCCCCCGGGCGGGGGCTGGCTACACCTTC. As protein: CASSPRAGAGYTF.

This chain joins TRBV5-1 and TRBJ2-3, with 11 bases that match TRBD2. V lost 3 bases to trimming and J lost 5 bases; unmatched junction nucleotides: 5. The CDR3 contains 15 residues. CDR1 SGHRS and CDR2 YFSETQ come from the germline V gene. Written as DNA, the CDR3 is TGCGCCAGCAGCTCCATAGCGGGGGGGAGAGATACGCAGTATTTT. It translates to CASSSIAGGRDTQYF.

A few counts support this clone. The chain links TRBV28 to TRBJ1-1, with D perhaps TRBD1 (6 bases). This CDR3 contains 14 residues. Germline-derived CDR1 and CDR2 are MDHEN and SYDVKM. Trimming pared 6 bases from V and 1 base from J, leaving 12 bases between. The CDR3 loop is CASRHLDRNTEAFF. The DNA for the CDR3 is TGTGCCAGCAGACACCTGGACAGGAACACTGAAGCTTTCTTT.

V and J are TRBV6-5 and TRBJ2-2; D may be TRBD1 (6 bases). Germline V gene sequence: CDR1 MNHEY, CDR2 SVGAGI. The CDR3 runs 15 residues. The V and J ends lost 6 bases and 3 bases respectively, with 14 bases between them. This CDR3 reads CASSRDILYTGELFF. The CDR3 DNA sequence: TGTGCCAGCAGCCGGGACATACTTTACACCGGGGAGCTGTTTTTT.

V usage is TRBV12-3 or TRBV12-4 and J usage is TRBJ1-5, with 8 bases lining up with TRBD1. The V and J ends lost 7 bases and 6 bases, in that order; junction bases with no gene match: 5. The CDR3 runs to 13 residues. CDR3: CASTPGGSQPQHF. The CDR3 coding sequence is TGTGCCAGCACCCCAGGGGGCAGTCAGCCCCAGCATTTT.

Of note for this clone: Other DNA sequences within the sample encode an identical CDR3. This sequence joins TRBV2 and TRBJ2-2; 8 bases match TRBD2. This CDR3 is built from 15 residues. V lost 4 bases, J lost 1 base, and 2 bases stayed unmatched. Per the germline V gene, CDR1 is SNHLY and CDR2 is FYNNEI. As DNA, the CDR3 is TGTGCCAGCAGTGCTACTAGCGGGAACACCGGGGAGCTGTTTTTT. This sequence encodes CASSATSGNTGELFF.

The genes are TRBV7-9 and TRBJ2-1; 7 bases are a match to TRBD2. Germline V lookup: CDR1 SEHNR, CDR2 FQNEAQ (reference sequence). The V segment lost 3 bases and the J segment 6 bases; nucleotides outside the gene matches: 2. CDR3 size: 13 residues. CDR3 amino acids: CASSFPSGNEQFF. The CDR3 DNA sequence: TGTGCCAGCAGCTTCCCTAGCGGCAATGAGCAGTTCTTC. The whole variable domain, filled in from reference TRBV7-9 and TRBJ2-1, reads DTGVSQNPRHKITKRGQNVTFRCDPISEHNRLYWYRQTLGQGPEFLTYFQNEAQLEKSRLLSDRFSAERPKGSFSTLEIQRTEQGDSAMYLCASSFPSGNEQFFGPGTRLTVL.

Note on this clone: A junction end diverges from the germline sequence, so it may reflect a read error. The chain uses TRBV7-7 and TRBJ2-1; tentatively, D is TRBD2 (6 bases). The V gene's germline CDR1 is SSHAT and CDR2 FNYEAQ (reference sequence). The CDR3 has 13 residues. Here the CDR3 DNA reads TGTGCTAGCAGCTTAGGGCGGGGTGGTGAGCAGTTCTTC. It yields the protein CASSLGRGGEQFF.